The T cell receptor (beta chain) described here comes from a study of cytomegalovirus exposure and HLA in healthy donors. Whole-study context: T cells numbering around 170 million yielded 90 million to 140 million unique TCR beta sequences in an earlier analysis.

The study, taken as a whole, reports: When presence/absence was analysed, sequencing depth was taken to be roughly uniform across donors. Later analysis identified about 17,000 TCR beta sequences associated with HLA alleles, using a false discovery rate threshold of 0.05. The classifier was said to identify cytomegalovirus status with high specificity and sensitivity.

The PCR used 60 Vbeta and 13 Jbeta primers. Assay used: immunoSEQ multiplex PCR; TCRdb lists only in-frame clones, some missing. The sample has roughly 79,000 clones. To note about this clone: What it recognizes is unknown.

Germline assignment: CDR1 SNHLY and CDR2 FYNNEI. Unmatched junction bases numbered 7, after V lost 5 bases and J lost 10 bases. The CDR3 consists of 13 residues. The sample taken for sequencing was PBMCs. V and J are TRBV2 and TRBJ1-3; TRBD1 agrees at 8 bases. The TCR originated in a man younger than 45 in good health and CMV-seronegative. Here the CDR3 DNA reads TGTGCCAGCAGTCTAAACGGACAGGGAACCATATATTTT. This codes for CASSLNGQGTIYF. Full variable domain (outside the CDR3, taken from reference TRBV2 and TRBJ1-3): EPEVTQTPSHQVTQMGQEVILRCVPISNHLYFYWYRQILGQKVEFLVSFYNNEISEKSEIFDDQFSVERPDGSNFTLKIRSTKLEDSAMYFCASSLNGQGTIYFGEGSWLTVV.